Listed here are 8 T cell receptor beta chains from one sample, sequenced in a study of blood T cells in healthy people across ages. Together with a sample-barcoded 5' primer, a J-beta primer mix was included in a second PCR lasting about 7 to 12 cycles. TCRdb called the 5' RACE reads again in MiXCR, with one record for every CDR3 protein. The repertoire has over 950,000 distinct CDR3 sequences, around two fifths of them found once; the top ten carry around 12%. Sequences were obtained from blood. The receptors derive from a man between 18 and 35 years old in good health.

This sequence joins TRBV9 and TRBJ2-1; D might be TRBD1 (5 bases). Germline V gene lookup returns CDR1 SGDLS and CDR2 YYNGEE. The CDR3 consists of 15 residues. With 0 bases removed from V and 2 bases from J, the gap between germline ends came to 9 bases. Here the CDR3 reads CASSVEGFPYNEQFF. For the CDR3, the DNA is TGTGCCAGCAGCGTAGAGGGGTTCCCCTACAATGAGCAGTTCTTC.

As regards this clonotype: Given a much more abundant clone one base away, this may be a read error. The chain is built from TRBV3-1 and TRBJ2-7, with D maybe TRBD1 (6 bases). CDR1 is LGHDT and CDR2 is YNNKEL in the germline V gene (reference sequence). The CDR3 covers 12 residues. V gave up 5 bases and J gave up 2 bases, with 7 bases separating them. The CDR3 here is CASSNRAYEQYF. CDR3 sequence (DNA): TGTGCCAGCAGCAACAGGGCCTACGAGCAGTACTTC.

The rearrangement links TRBV4-3 to TRBJ1-5; D unresolved. Germline V CDR1 and CDR2: LGHNA, YSLEER. The ends were cut back, 4 bases at V and 6 bases at J, with 16 bases in the middle. This CDR3 region has 15 residues. The CDR3 is CASSRGTEEGQPQHF. For the CDR3, the DNA is TGCGCCAGCAGCCGGGGTACAGAGGAAGGTCAGCCCCAGCATTTT.

J is TRBJ2-5 and V is TRBV27, with TRBD1 as a possible D gene (6 bases). Trimming removed 10 bases from V and 5 bases from J, with 11 bases in between. The CDR3 extends over 11 amino acids. From germline, CDR1 is MNHEY and CDR2 SMNVEV (reference sequence). CDR3 sequence reads: CATHRGETQYF. As DNA, the CDR3 is TGTGCCACCCATAGGGGGGAGACCCAGTACTTC.

The genes are TRBV9 and TRBJ2-3, with a possible D match to TRBD1 (8 bases). CDR1 and CDR2 (germline): SGDLS, YYNGEE. The CDR3 extends over 17 amino acids. The ends were cut back, 4 bases at V and 0 bases at J, with 18 bases in the middle. The CDR3 DNA follows: TGTGCCAGCAGCCAAGGACAGGGCGGGGGTAGCACAGATACGCAGTATTTT. Its translation is CASSQGQGGGSTDTQYF.

J is TRBJ2-3 and V is TRBV2; D call uncertain. Trimming stripped 5 bases from V and 3 bases from J, with 15 bases between. The CDR3 has 15 residues. Germline V gene lookup returns CDR1 SNHLY and CDR2 FYNNEI. Here the CDR3 reads CASSPSVYLTDTQYF. Here the CDR3 DNA reads TGTGCCAGCAGTCCCTCGGTCTATCTAACAGATACGCAGTATTTT.

In nucleotides, the CDR3 is TGTGCCAGCACTCAGACAGTCGCCCGGCCCCAGCATTTT. Encoded protein: CASTQTVARPQHF. This chain links TRBV6-2 or TRBV6-3 with TRBJ1-5; D is possibly TRBD1 (5 bases). Germline CDR1 reads MNHEY; CDR2 reads SVGEGT. The V and J ends lost 7 bases and 9 bases respectively, with 16 bases between them. CDR3 length: 13 residues.

In its sample, this clonotype was seen many times. The J gene is TRBJ1-2, the V gene TRBV20-1; perhaps TRBD1 as D (6 bases). Looked up from germline, CDR1 is DFQATT and CDR2 is SNEGSKA (reference sequence). The V gene lost 0 bases and the J gene lost 11 bases, with 19 bases spanning the gap. This CDR3 is 14 amino acids long. CDR3 sequence reads: CSARDSTDRRGYTF. The CDR3 bases are TGCAGTGCTAGAGATTCCACCGACAGGCGGGGATACACCTTC.